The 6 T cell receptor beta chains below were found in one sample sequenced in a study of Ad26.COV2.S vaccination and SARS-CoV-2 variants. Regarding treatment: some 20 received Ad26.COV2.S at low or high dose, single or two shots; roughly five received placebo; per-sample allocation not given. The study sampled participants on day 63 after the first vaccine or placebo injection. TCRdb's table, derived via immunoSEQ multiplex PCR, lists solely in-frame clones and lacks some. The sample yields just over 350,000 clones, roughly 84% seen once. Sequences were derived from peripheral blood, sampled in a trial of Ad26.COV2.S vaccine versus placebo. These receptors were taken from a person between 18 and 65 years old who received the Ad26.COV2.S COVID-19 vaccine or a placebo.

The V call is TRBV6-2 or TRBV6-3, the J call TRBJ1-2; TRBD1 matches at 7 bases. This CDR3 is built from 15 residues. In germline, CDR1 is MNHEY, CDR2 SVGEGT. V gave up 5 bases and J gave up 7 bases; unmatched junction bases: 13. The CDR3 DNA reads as TGTGCCAGCAGTCTTACCGGGACAGCCTTTTTTGGCTACACCTTC. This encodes CASSLTGTAFFGYTF.

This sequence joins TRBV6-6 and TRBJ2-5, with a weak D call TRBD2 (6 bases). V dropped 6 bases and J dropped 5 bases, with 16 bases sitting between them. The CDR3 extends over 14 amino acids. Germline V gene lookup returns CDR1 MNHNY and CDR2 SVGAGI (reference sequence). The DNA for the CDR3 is TGTGCCAGCAGCCCTCTTGGAGGGCGGGAGACCCAGTACTTC. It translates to CASSPLGGRETQYF.

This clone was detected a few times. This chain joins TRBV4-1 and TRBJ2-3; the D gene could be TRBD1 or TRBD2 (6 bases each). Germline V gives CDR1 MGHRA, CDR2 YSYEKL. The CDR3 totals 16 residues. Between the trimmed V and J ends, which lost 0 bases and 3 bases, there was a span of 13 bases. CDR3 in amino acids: CASSQEWRGGTDTQYF. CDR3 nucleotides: TGCGCCAGCAGCCAAGAGTGGCGAGGGGGGACAGATACGCAGTATTTT.

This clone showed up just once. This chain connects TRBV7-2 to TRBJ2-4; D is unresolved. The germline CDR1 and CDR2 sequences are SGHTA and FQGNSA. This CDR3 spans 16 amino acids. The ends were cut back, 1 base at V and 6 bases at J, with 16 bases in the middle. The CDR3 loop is CASSLEGNQSPNIQYF. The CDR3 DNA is TGTGCCAGCAGCTTAGAAGGGAACCAGAGTCCAAACATTCAGTACTTC.

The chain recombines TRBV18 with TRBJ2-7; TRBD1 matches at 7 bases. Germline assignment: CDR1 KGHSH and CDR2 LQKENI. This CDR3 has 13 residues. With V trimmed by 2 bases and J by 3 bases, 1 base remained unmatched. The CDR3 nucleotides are TGTGCCAGCTCACCAGGGACAGTCTACGAGCAGTACTTC. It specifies CASSPGTVYEQYF.

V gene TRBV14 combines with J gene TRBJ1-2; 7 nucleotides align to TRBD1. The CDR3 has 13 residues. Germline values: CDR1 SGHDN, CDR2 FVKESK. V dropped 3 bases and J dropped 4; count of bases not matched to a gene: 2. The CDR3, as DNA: TGTGCCAGCAGCCATTGGGACAGCTATGGCTACACCTTC. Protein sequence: CASSHWDSYGYTF.